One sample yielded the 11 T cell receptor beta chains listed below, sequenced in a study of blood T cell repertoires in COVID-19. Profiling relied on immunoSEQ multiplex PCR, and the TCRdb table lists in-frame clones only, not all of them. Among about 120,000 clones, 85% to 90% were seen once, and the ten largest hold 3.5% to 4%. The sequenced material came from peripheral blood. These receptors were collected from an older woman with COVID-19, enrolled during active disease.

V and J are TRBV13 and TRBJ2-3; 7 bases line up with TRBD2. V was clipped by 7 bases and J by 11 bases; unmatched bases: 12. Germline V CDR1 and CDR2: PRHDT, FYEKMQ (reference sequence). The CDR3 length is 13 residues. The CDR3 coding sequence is TGTGCCAGCAACCGTCCGCTAGCGGCCCAGCAGTATTTT. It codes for CASNRPLAAQQYF. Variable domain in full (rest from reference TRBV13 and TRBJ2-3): AAGVIQSPRHLIKEKRETATLKCYPIPRHDTVYWYQQGPGQDPQFLISFYEKMQSDKGSIPDRFSAQQFSDYHSELNMSSLELGDSALYFCASNRPLAAQQYFGPGTRLTVL.

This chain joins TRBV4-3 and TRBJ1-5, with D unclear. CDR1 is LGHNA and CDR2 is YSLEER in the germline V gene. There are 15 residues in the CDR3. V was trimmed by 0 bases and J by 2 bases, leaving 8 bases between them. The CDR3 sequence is CASSQDLSGNQPQHF. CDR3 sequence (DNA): TGCGCCAGCAGCCAAGACTTATCGGGCAATCAGCCCCAGCATTTT.

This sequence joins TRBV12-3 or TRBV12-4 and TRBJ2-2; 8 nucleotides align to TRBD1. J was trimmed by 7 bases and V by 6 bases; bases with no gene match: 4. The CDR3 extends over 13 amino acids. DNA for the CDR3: TGTGCCAGCAGCCGACAGGGGAACGGGGAGCTGTTTTTT. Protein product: CASSRQGNGELFF.

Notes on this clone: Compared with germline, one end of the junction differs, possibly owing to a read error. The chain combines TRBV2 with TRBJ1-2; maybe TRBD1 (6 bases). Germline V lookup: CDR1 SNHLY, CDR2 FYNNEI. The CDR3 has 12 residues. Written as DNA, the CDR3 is TGTGCCTGCAGACAGGAAGGCTATGGCTACACCTTC. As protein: CACRQEGYGYTF. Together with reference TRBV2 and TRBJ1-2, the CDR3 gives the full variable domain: EPEVTQTPSHQVTQMGQEVILRCVPISNHLYFYWYRQILGQKVEFLVSFYNNEISEKSEIFDDQFSVERPDGSNFTLKIRSTKLEDSAMYFCACRQEGYGYTFGSGTRLTVV.

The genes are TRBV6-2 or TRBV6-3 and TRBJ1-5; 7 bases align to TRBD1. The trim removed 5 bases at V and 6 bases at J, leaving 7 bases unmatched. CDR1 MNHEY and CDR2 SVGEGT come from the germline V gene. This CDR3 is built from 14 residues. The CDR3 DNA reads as TGTGCCAGCAGTACTGACAGGGTTGTTCAGCCCCAGCATTTT. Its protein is CASSTDRVVQPQHF.

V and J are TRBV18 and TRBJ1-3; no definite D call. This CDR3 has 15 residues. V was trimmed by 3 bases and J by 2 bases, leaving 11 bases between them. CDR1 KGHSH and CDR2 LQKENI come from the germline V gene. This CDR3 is CASSPPIRTGNTIYF. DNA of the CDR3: TGTGCCAGCTCACCGCCTATAAGAACTGGAAACACCATATATTTT.

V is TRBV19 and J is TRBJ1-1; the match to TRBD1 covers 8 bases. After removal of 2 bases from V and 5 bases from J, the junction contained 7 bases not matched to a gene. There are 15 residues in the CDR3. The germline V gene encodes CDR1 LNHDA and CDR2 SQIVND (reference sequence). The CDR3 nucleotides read TGTGCCAGTAGTATACCCGGGACAGGACGAACTGAAGCTTTCTTT. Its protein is CASSIPGTGRTEAFF.

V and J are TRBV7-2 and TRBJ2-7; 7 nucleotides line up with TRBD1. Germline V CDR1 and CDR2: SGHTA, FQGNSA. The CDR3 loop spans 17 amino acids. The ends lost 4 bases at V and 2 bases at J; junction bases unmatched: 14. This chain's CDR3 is CASSSTPPGQLTYEQYF. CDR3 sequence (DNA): TGTGCCAGCAGCTCCACCCCTCCGGGACAGCTAACCTACGAGCAGTACTTC.

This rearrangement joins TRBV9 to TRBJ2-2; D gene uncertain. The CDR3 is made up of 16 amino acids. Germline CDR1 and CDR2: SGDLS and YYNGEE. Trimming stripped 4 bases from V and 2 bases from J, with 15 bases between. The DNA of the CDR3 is TGTGCCAGCAGCATCCGCGGTTCCTTCAACACCGGGGAGCTGTTTTTT. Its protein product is CASSIRGSFNTGELFF.

The CDR3 DNA is TGTGCCTGGAGTTCTTCTGGAAACACCATATATTTT. As protein: CAWSSSGNTIYF. J is TRBJ1-3 and V is TRBV30; the D is unclear. The CDR3 is made up of 12 amino acids. The germline V gene has CDR1 GTSNPN and CDR2 SVGIG (reference sequence). Trimming removed 2 bases from V and 1 base from J, with 3 bases in between.

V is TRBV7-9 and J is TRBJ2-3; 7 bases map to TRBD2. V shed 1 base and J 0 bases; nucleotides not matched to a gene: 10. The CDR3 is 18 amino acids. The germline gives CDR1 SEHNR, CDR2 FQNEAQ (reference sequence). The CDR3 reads CASSLDKAGVSSTDTQYF. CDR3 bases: TGTGCCAGCAGCTTAGACAAGGCGGGGGTATCCAGCACAGATACGCAGTATTTT. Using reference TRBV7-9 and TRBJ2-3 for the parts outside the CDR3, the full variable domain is DTGVSQNPRHKITKRGQNVTFRCDPISEHNRLYWYRQTLGQGPEFLTYFQNEAQLEKSRLLSDRFSAERPKGSFSTLEIQRTEQGDSAMYLCASSLDKAGVSSTDTQYFGPGTRLTVL.